The sequence of this TCR beta chain was determined in a study of blood T cells in healthy people across ages. This clonotype appeared many times. The target antigen is unknown. A second PCR, run for about 7 to 11 cycles, used a sample-barcoded 5' primer plus a J-beta primer mix. Every cDNA molecule carried a tag from a template-switch adaptor bearing 12 random nucleotides. In TCRdb, the 5' RACE reads were re-called with MiXCR into one record per CDR3 protein. There are over 600,000 distinct CDR3 sequences in the sample; roughly two fifths occur only once, and around 30% lies in the top ten. Staff drew roughly 10 milliliters of peripheral blood from each donor. Isolation recovered at least 6 million PBMCs from every sample. Study conclusions and caveats: Long-lived donors carried more naive CD4+ cells and greater diversity than aged donors.

The junction had 9 bases not matched to a gene; V was cut back by 7 bases and J by 6 bases. The V gene's germline CDR1 is MNHEY and CDR2 SVGAGI. This CDR3 has 14 residues. The sample was blood. V is TRBV6-5 and J is TRBJ2-4; TRBD1 agrees at 7 bases. The TCR originated in an elderly man in good health. The CDR3 sequence: CASTPTGRGNIQYF. CDR3 in DNA: TGTGCCAGCACCCCGACAGGGCGTGGAAACATTCAGTACTTC.